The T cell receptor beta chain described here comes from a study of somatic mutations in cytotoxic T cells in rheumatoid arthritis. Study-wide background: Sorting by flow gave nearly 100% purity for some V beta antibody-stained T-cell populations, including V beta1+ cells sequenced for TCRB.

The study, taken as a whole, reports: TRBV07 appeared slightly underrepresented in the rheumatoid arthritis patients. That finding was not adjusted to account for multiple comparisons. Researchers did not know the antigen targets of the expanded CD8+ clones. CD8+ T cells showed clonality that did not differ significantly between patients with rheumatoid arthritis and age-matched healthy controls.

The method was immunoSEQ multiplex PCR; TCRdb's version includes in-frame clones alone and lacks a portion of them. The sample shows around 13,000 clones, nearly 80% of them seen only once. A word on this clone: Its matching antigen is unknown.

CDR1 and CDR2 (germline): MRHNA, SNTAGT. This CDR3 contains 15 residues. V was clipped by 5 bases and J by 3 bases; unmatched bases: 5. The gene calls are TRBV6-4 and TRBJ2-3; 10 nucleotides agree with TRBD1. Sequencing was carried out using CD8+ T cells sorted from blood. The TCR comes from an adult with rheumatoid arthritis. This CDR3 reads CASSPTGGATDTQYF. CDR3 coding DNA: TGTGCCAGCAGTCCGACAGGGGGCGCGACAGATACGCAGTATTTT.